These T cell receptor beta chains were read from a single sample in a study of control samples from healthy donors and cancer patients. Profiling relied on immunoSEQ multiplex PCR, and the TCRdb table lists in-frame clones only, not all of them. The table shows 100,000 to 120,000 clones, with approximately 90% occurring only once. The specimen was PBMCs. Receptor source: a woman aged 55-70 years with lung cancer. CDR3s include the opening cysteine and the closing phenylalanine or tryptophan. The order of the fields is V gene, D gene, J gene, clone size, CDR3 protein, CDR3 DNA. D genes are given only for firm matches. Where a row states a size, it is once, few, many or the class of an expanded clone; other rows omit it.

V: TRBV9
D: .
J: TRBJ2-1
size: .
CDR3: CASSPGGGGSEQFF
DNA: TGTGCCAGCAGCCCAGGGGGGGGAGGGAGTGAGCAGTTCTTC

V: TRBV5-1
D: .
J: TRBJ2-2
size: .
CDR3: CASSEGVTGQNTGELFF
DNA: TGCGCCAGCAGTGAGGGGGTAACCGGACAGAACACCGGGGAGCTGTTTTTT

V: TRBV6-2/TRBV6-3
D: .
J: TRBJ2-5
size: .
CDR3: CASSYAQETQYF
DNA: TGTGCCAGCAGTTACGCCCAAGAGACCCAGTACTTC

V: TRBV27
D: .
J: TRBJ1-2
size: .
CDR3: CASPGSALYGYTF
DNA: TGTGCCAGCCCGGGGTCCGCACTTTATGGCTACACCTTC

V: TRBV9
D: .
J: TRBJ1-3
size: .
CDR3: CASSDIGSSGNTIYF
DNA: TGTGCCAGCAGCGATATAGGTAGCTCTGGAAACACCATATATTTT

V: TRBV6-1
D: .
J: TRBJ2-7
size: .
CDR3: CASSEYGSGYEQYF
DNA: TGTGCCAGCAGTGAATACGGGAGCGGCTACGAGCAGTACTTC

V: TRBV27
D: TRBD2
J: TRBJ2-7
size: .
CDR3: CASSLFGLAGVGGSYEQYF
DNA: TGTGCCAGCAGTTTATTCGGACTAGCGGGAGTGGGGGGCTCCTACGAGCAGTACTTC

V: TRBV30
D: .
J: TRBJ1-2
size: .
CDR3: CAWSSPSGYTF
DNA: TGTGCCTGGAGTTCGCCCAGTGGCTACACCTTC

V: TRBV30
D: .
J: TRBJ2-1
size: once
CDR3: CAWSVGGKTDEQFF
DNA: TGTGCCTGGAGTGTCGGAGGGAAGACCGATGAGCAGTTCTTC

V: TRBV5-1
D: .
J: TRBJ1-2
size: .
CDR3: CASSLGQSMRVSSGYTF
DNA: TGCGCCAGCAGCCTTGGACAGTCCATGAGGGTCAGTTCTGGCTACACCTTC

V: TRBV11-3
D: .
J: TRBJ1-1
size: .
CDR3: CASSPSKDTEAFF
DNA: TGTGCCAGCAGCCCTTCTAAGGACACTGAAGCTTTCTTT

V: TRBV3-1/TRBV3-2
D: .
J: TRBJ1-5
size: .
CDR3: CASSQVLGGNQPQHF
DNA: TGTGCCAGCAGCCAGGTGTTAGGGGGCAATCAGCCCCAGCATTTT

V: TRBV9
D: TRBD1
J: TRBJ2-2
size: .
CDR3: CASSVGAGGSRELFF
DNA: TGTGCCAGCAGCGTAGGGGCAGGGGGTTCACGGGAGCTGTTTTTT

V: TRBV12-3/TRBV12-4
D: .
J: TRBJ1-1
size: once
CDR3: CASSFRNTEAFF
DNA: TGTGCCAGCAGTTTCCGGAACACTGAAGCTTTCTTT

V: TRBV18
D: .
J: TRBJ1-5
size: once
CDR3: CASSPQGGYSNQPQHF
DNA: TGTGCCAGCTCACCACAGGGGGGGTATAGCAATCAGCCCCAGCATTTT

V: TRBV7-8
D: TRBD1
J: TRBJ1-1
size: .
CDR3: CASSPGQGENTEAFF
DNA: TGTGCCAGCAGCCCTGGACAGGGCGAGAACACTGAAGCTTTCTTT

V: TRBV5-1
D: .
J: TRBJ1-4
size: once
CDR3: CASSAQGVIGEKLFF
DNA: TGCGCCAGCAGCGCCCAGGGAGTAATCGGCGAAAAACTGTTTTTT

V: TRBV5-5
D: .
J: TRBJ1-6
size: .
CDR3: CASSLKAGADNSPLHF
DNA: TGTGCCAGCAGCTTGAAGGCTGGGGCGGATAATTCACCCCTCCACTTT

V: TRBV24-1
D: TRBD1
J: TRBJ2-1
size: .
CDR3: CATSRTGGQVSYNEQFF
DNA: TGTGCCACCAGCCGAACAGGGGGACAGGTGTCCTACAATGAGCAGTTCTTC

V: TRBV15
D: .
J: TRBJ1-2
size: .
CDR3: CATSSSGGRGYTF
DNA: TGTGCCACCAGCTCGTCCGGGGGAAGGGGCTACACCTTC

V: TRBV5-1
D: .
J: TRBJ1-6
size: once
CDR3: CASSPGQPDSPLHF
DNA: TGCGCCAGCAGCCCTGGACAGCCTGATTCACCCCTCCACTTT

V: TRBV3-1/TRBV3-2
D: .
J: TRBJ2-7
size: .
CDR3: CASSLNRRVEQYF
DNA: TGTGCCAGCAGCCTCAACCGACGGGTCGAGCAGTACTTC

V: TRBV11-2
D: TRBD1
J: TRBJ1-2
size: .
CDR3: CASRPGGQIHYGYTF
DNA: TGTGCCAGCAGGCCCGGGGGACAGATACACTATGGCTACACCTTC

V: TRBV5-1
D: .
J: TRBJ2-1
size: .
CDR3: CASSLVSGSDGSYNEQFF
DNA: TGCGCCAGCAGCTTGGTATCGGGTTCGGACGGTTCCTACAATGAGCAGTTCTTC

V: TRBV5-1
D: TRBD1
J: TRBJ2-7
size: .
CDR3: CASSKGQGASYEQYF
DNA: TGCGCCAGCAGCAAAGGACAGGGAGCATCCTACGAGCAGTACTTC

V: TRBV7-8
D: TRBD1
J: TRBJ1-5
size: .
CDR3: CASSLAGTGAAQPQHF
DNA: TGTGCCAGCAGCTTAGCAGGGACAGGGGCGGCTCAGCCCCAGCATTTT

V: TRBV21-1
D: .
J: TRBJ1-2
size: .
CDR3: CASSPHLTGDGYTF
DNA: TGTGCCAGCAGCCCCCACCTAACAGGGGATGGCTACACCTTC

V: TRBV5-1
D: .
J: TRBJ2-5
size: once
CDR3: CASSGQPGHQETQYF
DNA: TGCGCCAGCAGCGGTCAACCGGGGCACCAAGAGACCCAGTACTTC

V: TRBV5-1
D: .
J: TRBJ1-1
size: .
CDR3: CASSLGPPNTEAFF
DNA: TGCGCCAGCAGCTTGGGACCGCCGAACACTGAAGCTTTCTTT

V: TRBV6-1
D: .
J: TRBJ1-2
size: .
CDR3: CASSEVNYGYTF
DNA: TGTGCCAGCAGTGAAGTTAACTATGGCTACACCTTC

V: TRBV6-6
D: .
J: TRBJ2-4
size: .
CDR3: CASSLPRSPLSF
DNA: TGTGCCAGCAGCCTCCCCAGATCCCCCCTCTCCTTC

V: TRBV9
D: .
J: TRBJ1-1
size: .
CDR3: CASSDGQRNTEAFF
DNA: TGTGCCAGCAGCGACGGACAAAGGAACACTGAAGCTTTCTTT

V: TRBV6-2/TRBV6-3
D: .
J: TRBJ1-5
size: .
CDR3: CASSYSRTQPQHF
DNA: TGTGCCAGCAGTTATTCCCGAACTCAGCCCCAGCATTTT

V: TRBV21-1
D: .
J: TRBJ1-2
size: .
CDR3: CASSKGQKNGYTF
DNA: TGTGCCAGCAGCAAAGGACAGAAGAACGGCTACACCTTC

V: TRBV2
D: TRBD2
J: TRBJ2-5
size: .
CDR3: CASSNQRGGYQETQYF
DNA: TGTGCCAGCAGTAACCAGCGGGGGGGGTACCAAGAGACCCAGTACTTC

V: TRBV27
D: .
J: TRBJ1-2
size: .
CDR3: CASGLRDPRGGYTF
DNA: TGTGCCAGCGGACTCCGGGACCCTCGAGGTGGCTACACCTTC